The next 8 T cell receptor beta chains were all read from a single sample in a study of beta chain features in type 1 diabetes. The whole isolated RNA underwent reverse transcription, so sequencing captured expressed TCRB transcripts. Using immunoSEQ multiplex PCR, the repertoire was profiled, and TCRdb retains in-frame clones only, with some absent. The sample lists about 110,000 clones, less than 40% occurring once. The material sequenced was stem cell memory CD4+ T cells from blood. The receptors shown here come from a woman under 30 in good health.

This chain connects TRBV7-8 to TRBJ1-4; TRBD1 matches 9 bases. The CDR3 loop spans 15 amino acids. In germline, CDR1 is SGHVS, CDR2 FQNEAQ. V shed 2 bases and J 8 bases; nucleotides not matched to a gene: 6. The CDR3 nucleotides are TGTGCCAGCAGCTTAAGGACAGGGGATTGGGAAAAACTGTTTTTT. Amino acids: CASSLRTGDWEKLFF. The whole variable domain, filled in from reference TRBV7-8 and TRBJ1-4, reads GAGVSQSPRYKVAKRGQDVALRCDPISGHVSLFWYQQALGQGPEFLTYFQNEAQLDKSGLPSDRFFAERPEGSVSTLKIQRTQQEDSAVYLCASSLRTGDWEKLFFGSGTQLSVL.

The genes are TRBV5-4 and TRBJ2-2; D might be TRBD2 (6 bases). The CDR3 is 16 residues long. Trimming took 4 bases from V and 3 from J, leaving 16 bases between them. Germline V gene sequence: CDR1 SGHNT, CDR2 YYREEE (reference sequence). In DNA form, the CDR3 reads TGTGCCAGCAGCATGCTAGCGAGTATCGACACCGGGGAGCTGTTTTTT. It specifies CASSMLASIDTGELFF.

This clone has more than one count but fewer than ten. The rearrangement joins TRBV27 to TRBJ2-2; D may be TRBD2 (6 bases). Germline CDR1 reads MNHEY; CDR2 reads SMNVEV (reference sequence). The CDR3 consists of 16 residues. Trimming cost V 6 bases and J 5 bases, with 19 bases left between them. CDR3 DNA sequence: TGTGCCAGCAGCCCCAAGGTTGGGGGAGGAACCGGGGAGCTGTTTTTT. Translating gives CASSPKVGGGTGELFF.

The CDR3 is CASSQDSANTGELFF. CDR3 in DNA: TGTGCCAGCAGTCAAGACAGCGCGAACACCGGGGAGCTGTTTTTT. The chain couples TRBV28 to TRBJ2-2; D perhaps matches TRBD1 (5 bases). V was clipped by 5 bases and J by 0 bases, with 10 bases between them. The CDR3 runs 15 residues. CDR1 is MDHEN and CDR2 is SYDVKM in the germline V gene.

The gene calls are TRBV7-9 and TRBJ1-5; D is possibly TRBD1 (5 bases). Trimming took off 5 bases at V and 3 bases at J, with 8 bases between the two ends. Germline V lookup: CDR1 SEHNR, CDR2 FQNEAQ (reference sequence). CDR3 length equals 13 residues. The CDR3 DNA reads TGTGCCAGCAGCGGGGGGTACAATCAGCCCCAGCATTTT. It translates to CASSGGYNQPQHF.

This clone was recorded once. The chain is built from TRBV6-5 and TRBJ1-1; D not certain. Trimming shortened V by 3 bases and J by 5 bases, and 10 bases separated the two germline ends. Germline V gene sequence: CDR1 MNHEY, CDR2 SVGAGI. This CDR3 has 13 residues. CDR3 coding DNA: TGTGCCAGCAGTTATACACAAGTTACTGAAGCTTTCTTT. This translates into CASSYTQVTEAFF.

This clone was counted a single time. The sample has other DNA sequences that encode this CDR3 too. The chain carries TRBV5-1 and TRBJ2-2; unclear D gene. CDR1 and CDR2 from the germline V gene are SGHRS and YFSETQ. Trimming removed 5 bases at V and 5 bases at J, with 7 bases between. The CDR3 runs to 12 residues. Here the CDR3 reads CASSRNTGELFF. The CDR3 region has the DNA TGCGCCAGCAGTCGTAATACCGGGGAGCTGTTTTTT. The variable domain in full, completed from reference TRBV5-1 and TRBJ2-2, reads KAGVTQTPRYLIKTRGQQVTLSCSPISGHRSVSWYQQTPGQGLQFLFEYFSETQRNKGNFPGRFSGRQFSNSRSEMNVSTLELGDSALYLCASSRNTGELFFGEGSRLTVL.

This sequence joins TRBV5-1 and TRBJ2-1, with D perhaps TRBD2 (5 bases). The CDR3 totals 14 residues. Trimming took off 4 bases at V and 4 bases at J, with 12 bases between the two ends. Germline CDR1 reads SGHRS; CDR2 reads YFSETQ. The CDR3 sequence is CASSKNSGYNEQFF. Here the CDR3 DNA reads TGCGCCAGCAGCAAAAACTCGGGGTACAATGAGCAGTTCTTC.